This entry concerns a single T cell receptor beta chain. What it recognizes is unknown. Time point reported: newly diagnosed GD, antithyroid drugs for less than 3 months. The TCR library was made from RNA that had been extracted from PBMCs in TRIzol. The data were obtained in a study of regulatory T cells in long-lasting Graves disease. Background on the study: Graves' patients, diagnosed recently, had received antithyroid drugs under 3 months.

Through Arm-PCR of CDR3 regions and iRepertoire HTBI primers, TCR beta libraries were built. TCRdb reprocessed the multiplex PCR reads via MiXCR and lists one record per CDR3 protein. Of about 320,000 distinct CDR3 sequences in the sample, 15% to 20% were seen once. Trimming removed 1 base from V and 10 bases from J, with 10 bases in between. Germline CDR1 reads SGHVT; CDR2 reads SQSDAQ. CDR3 length: 12 residues. Study results and limitations: TRBV28, TRBJ1-2 and TRBJ2-5 were favored in persistent disease.

Sequencing was performed on peripheral blood mononuclear cells (PBMCs), taken at new diagnosis, from a patient treated with antithyroid drugs. J is TRBJ1-1 and V is TRBV7-4; D may be TRBD1 (6 bases). This receptor was taken from a female donor with Graves disease. CDR3 residues: CASSLGGQGAFF. CDR3 in DNA: TGTGCCAGCAGCTTAGGGGGGCAAGGAGCTTTCTTT.